The clone carrying this T cell receptor (beta chain) was seen more than once but under ten times. Its antigen remains unknown. This specimen comes from a study of T cells after yellow fever vaccination. The CDR3 totals 16 residues. V lost 3 bases, J lost 0 bases, and 15 bases lay in between. Per the germline V gene, CDR1 is DFQATT and CDR2 is SNEGSKA (reference sequence). Findings and caveats of the study: Though weaker, the secondary response peaked faster, on day 5 versus 15. Relatively few clonotypes were ones that appeared in both CD4 and CD8 compartments.

A 5'RACE template-switching step, the method used to make TCR cDNA, added a universal primer site and UMIs. Using its own MiXCR run on the 5' RACE reads, TCRdb lists one record per CDR3 protein. The sample gives hundreds of thousands of distinct CDR3 sequences, less than 25% of which show up once; approximately 16% is in the top ten. This clonotype originated in a man aged 18 to 29 who received the YFV17D yellow fever vaccine. The material sequenced was PBMCs, taken approximately 22 days after the first yellow fever vaccination. This chain connects TRBV20-1 to TRBJ2-4, with D perhaps being TRBD1 or TRBD2 (5 bases each). CDR3 DNA sequence: TGCAGTGCTAGCTTATGGGGCGGACTAGCCAAAAACATTCAGTACTTC. This codes for CSASLWGGLAKNIQYF.